The 14 T cell receptor beta chains below all came from one sample that was sequenced in a study of CD8+ T cells in alopecia areata. In each case, RNA was isolated and then reverse transcribed into cDNA as the sequencing template. Method: immunoSEQ multiplex PCR; TCRdb's copy keeps in-frame clones and lacks some. The profile shows about 200,000 clones, roughly three fifths of them singletons. This sample's treatment: oral pan-JAK inhibitor, 5-10 mg twice daily. The sequences come from CD4+ T cells sorted from blood, collected at week 4, from a patient treated with tofacitinib. All receptors come from a human donor with alopecia areata.

The rearrangement uses TRBV27 and TRBJ2-7; no definite D call. The CDR3 has 13 amino acids. The germline V gene has CDR1 MNHEY and CDR2 SMNVEV (reference sequence). The V and J ends lost 6 bases and 2 bases respectively, with 11 bases between them. The CDR3 nucleotides are TGTGCCAGCAGCGAAAGGATCCCCTACGAGCAGTACTTC. It specifies CASSERIPYEQYF.

The V gene is TRBV2, the J gene TRBJ2-4; D is unresolved. Germline V CDR1 and CDR2: SNHLY, FYNNEI. This CDR3 contains 11 residues. The V and J ends lost 4 bases and 11 bases respectively, with 9 bases between them. This chain's CDR3 is CASSAYELQYF. The CDR3 DNA reads as TGTGCCAGCAGTGCCTACGAACTTCAGTACTTC.

This clone was counted a few times. The genes are TRBV29-1 and TRBJ2-5; D unresolved. Trimming took 5 bases from V and 7 from J, leaving 14 bases between them. The CDR3 is 12 residues long. Germline values: CDR1 SQVTM, CDR2 ANQGSEA. CDR3 bases: TGCAGCGTTTGCCCCTCTCAATGGACCCAGTACTTC. It yields the protein CSVCPSQWTQYF.

This clone was counted between two and nine times. V gene TRBV4-3 combines with J gene TRBJ1-5; no clear D. Trimming removed 0 bases at V and 1 base at J, with 16 bases between. The CDR3 sequence is 18 residues long. Germline V gene data show CDR1 as LGHNA and CDR2 as YSLEER. This CDR3 is CASSQDPWTLVSNQPQHF. In DNA, the CDR3 is TGCGCCAGCAGCCAAGATCCGTGGACCCTTGTGAGCAATCAGCCCCAGCATTTT.

As regards this clone: Other DNA sequences in this sample translate to the same CDR3. This chain uses TRBV30 with TRBJ2-5; D is unclear. This CDR3 comprises 13 residues. CDR1 is GTSNPN and CDR2 is SVGIG in the germline V gene (reference sequence). With 0 bases removed from V and 1 base from J, the gap between germline ends came to 6 bases. CDR3 in DNA: TGTGCCTGGAGTGTAGGCGGCCAAGAGACCCAGTACTTC. Its translation: CAWSVGGQETQYF.

This clone has more than one count but fewer than ten. Other DNA sequences in this sample translate to the same CDR3. The rearrangement links TRBV5-1 to TRBJ1-4, with TRBD1 matching 8 bases. The CDR3 spans 14 residues. CDR1 is SGHRS, CDR2 YFSETQ, per germline. J lost 11 bases, V lost 3 bases, and 9 bases had no gene match. CDR3 in amino acids: CASSSGQGREKLFF. The CDR3 bases are TGCGCCAGCAGCTCCGGACAGGGTCGGGAGAAACTGTTTTTT.

The chain is built from TRBV29-1 and TRBJ2-5; 7 bases are a match to TRBD1. Trimming cost V 6 bases and J 2 bases; bases outside gene matches: 12. From germline, CDR1 is SQVTM and CDR2 ANQGSEA. The CDR3 contains 15 residues. Here the CDR3 DNA reads TGCAGCGTCGACCGGGACAGAGCTTCGCAAGAGACCCAGTACTTC. It codes for CSVDRDRASQETQYF.

The rearrangement joins TRBV5-4 to TRBJ1-1, with D perhaps matching TRBD1 (5 bases). Germline V gene sequence: CDR1 SGHNT, CDR2 YYREEE (reference sequence). V lost 5 bases and J lost 5, with 10 bases in between. This CDR3 contains 12 residues. CDR3 in amino acids: CASRSRETEAFF. The CDR3 DNA reads TGTGCCAGCAGGAGCAGGGAGACTGAAGCTTTCTTT. Combining the CDR3 with reference TRBV5-4 and TRBJ1-1 gives the whole variable domain ETGVTQSPTHLIKTRGQQVTLRCSSQSGHNTVSWYQQALGQGPQFIFQYYREEENGRGNFPPRFSGLQFPNYSSELNVNALELDDSALYLCASRSRETEAFFGQGTRLTVV.

V gene TRBV18 combines with J gene TRBJ2-3; 10 bases are shared with TRBD1. Trimming removed 3 bases from V and 7 bases from J; junction bases left unmatched: 13. Per germline, CDR1 KGHSH and CDR2 LQKENI. This CDR3 comprises 17 residues. As DNA, the CDR3 is TGTGCCAGCTCACCGACTGGACAGGGGGTATTTGGAAATACGCAGTATTTT. Translating it yields CASSPTGQGVFGNTQYF.

The genes are TRBV29-1 and TRBJ1-2; D perhaps matches TRBD1 (5 bases). V was shortened by 6 bases and J by 4 bases, with 12 bases between the two germline ends. Germline assignment: CDR1 SQVTM and CDR2 ANQGSEA. This CDR3 has 12 residues. The CDR3 DNA reads as TGCAGCGTAGCAGACGGGGCCTATGGCTACACCTTC. Its protein is CSVADGAYGYTF.

There are a few counts of this clone. The genes are TRBV19 and TRBJ2-1; TRBD2 matches at 8 bases. With 10 bases clipped from V and 4 bases from J, the junction kept 9 bases outside the gene matches. CDR3 length: 14 residues. Germline V gene lookup returns CDR1 LNHDA and CDR2 SQIVND (reference sequence). CDR3 sequence: CATEWRGVYNEQFF. The CDR3 DNA follows: TGTGCCACCGAATGGCGGGGGGTGTACAATGAGCAGTTCTTC.

This clone was counted a few times. The chain combines TRBV9 with TRBJ2-7; 7 bases match TRBD2. This CDR3 has 16 amino acids. In germline, CDR1 is SGDLS, CDR2 YYNGEE. V lost 0 bases, J lost 0 bases, and 6 bases stayed unmatched. Here the CDR3 DNA reads TGTGCCAGCAGCGTAGGGTCAAGCGGGGCCTCCTACGAGCAGTACTTC. Translated: CASSVGSSGASYEQYF. The complete variable domain, with remaining parts taken from reference TRBV9 and TRBJ2-7, reads DSGVTQTPKHLITATGQRVTLRCSPRSGDLSVYWYQQSLDQGLQFLIQYYNGEERAKGNILERFSAQQFPDLHSELNLSSLELGDSALYFCASSVGSSGASYEQYFGPGTRLTVT.

This chain joins TRBV12-5 and TRBJ2-5; D gene ambiguous. V lost 3 bases and J lost 4, with 6 bases in between. Germline lookup yields CDR1 LGHNT and CDR2 FRNRAP. The CDR3 runs 12 residues. The DNA of the CDR3 is TGTGCTAGTGGTTTTTCTGGAGAGACCCAGTACTTC. This translates into CASGFSGETQYF.

The chain joins TRBV29-1 to TRBJ2-3; the match to TRBD1 covers 7 bases. CDR1 is SQVTM and CDR2 is ANQGSEA in the germline V gene. V was pared by 6 bases and J by 2 bases, with 11 bases of the junction left unmatched. The CDR3 length is 15 residues. The CDR3 reads CSVLGQDGPTDTQYF. CDR3 in DNA: TGCAGCGTCCTAGGACAGGACGGCCCCACAGATACGCAGTATTTT.